Listed below are T cell receptor beta chains from one sample, sequenced in a study of early T cells in non-severe SARS-CoV-2 infection. One entry per CDR3 protein results from TCRdb running MiXCR on the 5' RACE reads. This sample has around 80,000 distinct CDR3 sequences, with about 11% found just once. Material: whole blood, obtained at baseline. The receptors here all came from an adult who was a healthcare worker with PCR-confirmed SARS-CoV-2 infection or an uninfected control (not recorded which). The CDR3 runs from the conserved cysteine through the conserved F or W. The order of the fields is clone size, V gene, D gene, J gene, CDR3 protein, CDR3 DNA. A D gene is named only where the DNA matches it firmly. A row's size may be missing; if present it is once, few, many or a size class.

>many|TRBV27|.|TRBJ2-3
CASSFGGTDTQYF
TGTGCCAGCAGTTTTGGGGGAACAGATACGCAGTATTTT
>many|TRBV4-1|.|TRBJ1-2
CASSQATTRIRGDGYTF
TGCGCCAGCAGCCAAGCTACGACCCGAATCAGGGGCGATGGCTACACCTTC
>few|TRBV11-2|.|TRBJ1-3
CASSLGSSIYF
TGTGCCAGCAGCTTAGGTTCCTCCATATATTTT
>.|TRBV14|.|TRBJ2-5
CASSSRNSGEIQYF
TGTGCCAGCAGCTCGAGGAATAGCGGAGAAATCCAGTACTTC
>many|TRBV6-5|.|TRBJ2-6
CASSWVSGANVLTF
TGTGCCAGCAGTTGGGTCTCTGGGGCCAACGTCCTGACTTTC
>.|TRBV11-2|.|TRBJ1-3
CASSPRSRGNTIYF
TGTGCCAGCAGTCCGAGGAGTAGGGGAAACACCATATATTTT
>few|TRBV28|TRBD1|TRBJ2-1
CASSPTGAMFF
TGTGCCAGCAGTCCCACAGGGGCTATGTTCTTC
>many|TRBV28|TRBD1|TRBJ2-3
CASSSYPRTGVKDTQYF
TGTGCCAGCAGTTCTTACCCCAGGACAGGAGTGAAAGATACGCAGTATTTT
>few|TRBV24-1|TRBD1|TRBJ1-4
CATSDSGQKKNEKLFF
TGTGCCACCAGTGATTCGGGACAGAAAAAAAATGAAAAACTGTTTTTT
>few|TRBV7-9|.|TRBJ1-6
CASSLWQNNSPLHF
TGTGCCAGCAGCTTATGGCAGAATAATTCACCCCTCCACTTT
>few|TRBV27|.|TRBJ2-1
CASSLPGDRHNEQFF
TGTGCCAGCAGTCTACCGGGGGATCGGCACAATGAGCAGTTCTTC
>many|TRBV5-6|.|TRBJ2-2
CASSAYGPGELFF
TGTGCCAGCAGCGCTTATGGTCCCGGGGAGCTGTTTTTT
>few|TRBV3-1|TRBD1|TRBJ1-1
CASSQDTGTGGTEAFF
TGTGCCAGCAGCCAGGATACCGGGACAGGGGGCACTGAAGCTTTCTTT
>few|TRBV28|.|TRBJ2-3
CASSLNLAGDTQYF
TGTGCCAGCAGTTTAAATTTGGCGGGAGATACGCAGTATTTT
>few|TRBV20-1|.|TRBJ1-6
CSVTRDKINSPLHF
TGCAGTGTTACCCGGGACAAAATTAATTCACCCCTCCACTTT
>.|TRBV5-1|.|TRBJ2-7
CASSLESGVGYEQYF
TGCGCCAGCAGCTTGGAATCGGGGGTGGGGTACGAGCAGTACTTC
>.|TRBV7-9|TRBD2|TRBJ2-7
CASSSRLAPYEQYF
TGTGCCAGCAGTTCGCGACTAGCCCCCTACGAGCAGTACTTC
>.|TRBV12-3/TRBV12-4|TRBD2|TRBJ2-1
CASSPGLAGGSSYNEQFF
TGTGCCAGCAGTCCGGGACTAGCGGGGGGGAGCTCCTACAATGAGCAGTTCTTC
>.|TRBV28|.|TRBJ1-2
CASSSGDWYGYTF
TGTGCCAGCAGTTCCGGGGATTGGTATGGCTACACCTTC